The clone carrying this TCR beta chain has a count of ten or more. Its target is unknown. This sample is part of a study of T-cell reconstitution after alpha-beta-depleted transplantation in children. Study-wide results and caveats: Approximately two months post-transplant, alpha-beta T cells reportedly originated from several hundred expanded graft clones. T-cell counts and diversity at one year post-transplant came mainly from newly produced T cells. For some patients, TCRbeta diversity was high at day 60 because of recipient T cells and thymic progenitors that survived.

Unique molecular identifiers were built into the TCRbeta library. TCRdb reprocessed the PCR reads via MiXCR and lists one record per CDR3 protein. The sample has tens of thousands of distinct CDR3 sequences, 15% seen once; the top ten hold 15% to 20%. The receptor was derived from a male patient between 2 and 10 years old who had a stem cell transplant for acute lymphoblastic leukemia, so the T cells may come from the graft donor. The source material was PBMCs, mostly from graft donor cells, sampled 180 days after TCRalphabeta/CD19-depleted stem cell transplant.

This CDR3 is CASSLMGGANTGELFF. The CDR3 DNA reads as TGCGCCAGCAGCTTGATGGGGGGCGCGAACACCGGGGAGCTGTTTTTT. This chain uses TRBV5-1 with TRBJ2-2, with D tentatively TRBD1 or TRBD2 (6 bases each). Per the germline V gene, CDR1 is SGHRS and CDR2 is YFSETQ. V gave up 1 base and J gave up 0 bases, with 10 bases separating them. The CDR3 totals 16 residues.